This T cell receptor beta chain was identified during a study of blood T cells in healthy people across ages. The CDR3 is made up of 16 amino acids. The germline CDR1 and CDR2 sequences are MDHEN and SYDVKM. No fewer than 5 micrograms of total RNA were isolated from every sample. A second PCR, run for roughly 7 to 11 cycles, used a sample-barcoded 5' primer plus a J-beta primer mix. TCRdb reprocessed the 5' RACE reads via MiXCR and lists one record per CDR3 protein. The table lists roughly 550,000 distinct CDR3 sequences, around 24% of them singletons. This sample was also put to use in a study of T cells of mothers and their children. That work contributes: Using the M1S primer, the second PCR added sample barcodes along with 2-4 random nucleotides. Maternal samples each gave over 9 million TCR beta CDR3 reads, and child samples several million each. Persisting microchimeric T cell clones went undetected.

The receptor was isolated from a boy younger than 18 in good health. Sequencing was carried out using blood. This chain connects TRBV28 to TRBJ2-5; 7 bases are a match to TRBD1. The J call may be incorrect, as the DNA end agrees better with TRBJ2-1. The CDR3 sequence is CASRSYGQVSGYEQFF. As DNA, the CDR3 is TGTGCCAGCAGGAGCTACGGACAGGTCTCGGGTTATGAGCAGTTCTTC.